This T cell receptor (beta chain) was sequenced in a study of blood T cells in healthy people across ages. Each individual donor underwent a draw of approximately 10 milliliters of peripheral blood. The second PCR ran about 6 to 11 cycles with a sample-barcoded 5' primer and J-beta primers. Every sample produced at least 2.5 million CDR3-containing paired-end reads. MiXCR was run by TCRdb on the 5' RACE reads, yielding one entry per CDR3 protein. This table has just over 800,000 distinct CDR3 sequences, approximately 65% appearing once. The CDR3 has 13 amino acids. The trim removed 6 bases at V and 10 bases at J, leaving 14 bases unmatched. Germline-derived CDR1 and CDR2 are SQVTM and ANQGSEA. Study results and limitations: Unsorted PBMC material precluded a definitive naive versus antigen-experienced comparison. CMV status of donors was unknown, possibly confounding expanded clonotype changes.

To note about this clonotype: Antigen specificity is unknown.

The source is a man aged 30 to 39 in good health. The sequenced sample consisted of blood. The V and J genes are TRBV29-1 and TRBJ1-1; 7 nucleotides align to TRBD1. The CDR3 loop reads CSVIGQVGYGAFF. CDR3 in DNA: TGCAGCGTGATAGGACAGGTGGGTTACGGAGCTTTCTTT.